These 13 T cell receptor beta chains originate from one sample sequenced in a study of identical twins. TCRdb re-derived calls from the 5' RACE reads in MiXCR, one entry per CDR3 protein. The profile shows 430,000 or so distinct CDR3 sequences, around 24% of them singletons. A further study also used this sample, focusing on T cells expressing NK-cell markers.

Material for sequencing was CD4+ T cells sorted from blood. These TCRs come from a young woman in good health.

This clonotype was seen more than once but under ten times. This rearrangement joins TRBV6-6 to TRBJ2-7; tentatively, D is TRBD2 (5 bases). Trimming shortened V by 7 bases and J by 4 bases, and 11 bases separated the two germline ends. This CDR3 comprises 12 residues. Germline V gene lookup returns CDR1 MNHNY and CDR2 SVGAGI (reference sequence). The CDR3 DNA is TGTGCCAGCACCGGGGAAAATTACGAGCAGTACTTC. This codes for CASTGENYEQYF.

Ten or more counts support this clonotype. The rearrangement links TRBV12-3 or TRBV12-4 to TRBJ1-3; D may be TRBD1 (6 bases). The V end lost 5 bases, the J end lost 2 bases, and 7 bases lay between the germline ends. The CDR3 is 13 amino acids. The CDR3 nucleotides are TGTGCCAGCAGTACAGGGACTGGAAACACCATATATTTT. Protein product: CASSTGTGNTIYF.

The chain has TRBV27 and TRBJ2-5; D assignment may be TRBD1 or TRBD2 (5 bases each). The V end was cut by 6 bases, the J end by 3 bases, with 17 bases between. Germline CDR1 and CDR2: MNHEY and SMNVEV (reference sequence). The CDR3 runs to 15 residues. CDR3 region: CASSSTGTEEETQYF. Written as DNA, the CDR3 is TGTGCCAGCAGCTCGACCGGGACCGAGGAAGAGACCCAGTACTTC.

V usage is TRBV20-1 and J usage is TRBJ1-1, with D possibly TRBD1 on 6 matching bases. V shed 5 bases and J shed 4 bases, with 11 bases lying between them. This CDR3 region has 12 residues. Germline V CDR1 and CDR2: DFQATT, SNEGSKA (reference sequence). The CDR3 bases are TGCAGTGCTGAGGGGGGGGGCACTGAAGCTTTCTTT. It yields the protein CSAEGGGTEAFF.

The genes are TRBV12-3 or TRBV12-4 and TRBJ1-2, with D unresolved. This CDR3 contains 14 residues. V lost 5 bases and J 1 base, leaving 11 bases between the germline ends. The DNA for the CDR3 is TGTGCCAGCAGTGCCCGGCCTTTTAACTATGGCTACACCTTC. Its protein is CASSARPFNYGYTF.

This sequence joins TRBV3-1 and TRBJ2-1; a weak D match, TRBD2 (5 bases). Germline loops: CDR1 LGHDT, CDR2 YNNKEL (reference sequence). Trimming stripped 1 base from V and 8 bases from J, with 15 bases between. The length of the CDR3 is 15 residues. DNA of the CDR3: TGTGCCAGCAGCCAAGTCGTCACTAGTTCATATGAGCAGTTCTTC. It codes for CASSQVVTSSYEQFF.

Only one count was recorded for this clonotype. The chain employs TRBV5-6 and TRBJ1-2; D remains ambiguous. This CDR3 spans 14 amino acids. Germline CDR1 and CDR2: SGHDT and YYEEEE. Trimming pared 4 bases from V and 5 bases from J, leaving 15 bases between. For the CDR3, the DNA is TGTGCCAGCAGCCCGGTACCCAAGGCGTATGGCTACACCTTC. Its translation is CASSPVPKAYGYTF. The whole variable domain, remainder taken from reference TRBV5-6 and TRBJ1-2, is DAGVTQSPTHLIKTRGQQVTLRCSPKSGHDTVSWYQQALGQGPQFIFQYYEEEERQRGNFPDRFSGHQFPNYSSELNVNALLLGDSALYLCASSPVPKAYGYTFGSGTRLTVV.

The chain carries TRBV5-6 and TRBJ2-7; 9 nucleotides line up with TRBD1. This CDR3 contains 15 residues. Germline-derived CDR1 and CDR2 are SGHDT and YYEEEE. The V segment lost 2 bases and the J segment 0 bases; nucleotides outside the gene matches: 3. The CDR3 nucleotides are TGTGCCAGCAGCTTCGGGGACAGGGCCTCCTACGAGCAGTACTTC. It codes for CASSFGDRASYEQYF.

This chain links TRBV2 with TRBJ2-7; D call uncertain. This CDR3 spans 14 amino acids. V lost 0 bases and J 3 bases, leaving 9 bases between the germline ends. In germline, CDR1 is SNHLY, CDR2 FYNNEI. The chain's CDR3 is CASSEAGQHYEQYF. The CDR3 DNA sequence: TGTGCCAGCAGTGAAGCAGGTCAGCACTACGAGCAGTACTTC.

This clonotype was seen only a few times. The chain joins TRBV28 to TRBJ1-5; D may be TRBD1 (5 bases). V shed 1 base and J shed 0 bases, with 13 bases lying between them. This CDR3 contains 17 residues. The V gene's germline CDR1 is MDHEN and CDR2 SYDVKM. The CDR3 DNA follows: TGTGCCAGCAGTTTATCGCAGGGATTCTATAGCAATCAGCCCCAGCATTTT. Its protein is CASSLSQGFYSNQPQHF.

This clonotype was picked up a small number of times. DNA for the CDR3: TGTGCCTTCGGGGCGGAAGAGACCCAGTACTTC. Protein product: CAFGAEETQYF. The chain recombines TRBV7-9 with TRBJ2-5, with D perhaps assigned TRBD1 or TRBD2 (5 bases each). CDR1 and CDR2 (germline): SEHNR, FQNEAQ (reference sequence). The CDR3 spans 11 residues. Trimming stripped 11 bases from V and 3 bases from J, with 10 bases between.

The genes are TRBV7-3 and TRBJ1-2, with TRBD1 matching 9 bases. The CDR3 has 14 residues. V dropped 5 bases and J dropped 7; count of bases not matched to a gene: 8. Looked up from germline, CDR1 is SGHTA and CDR2 is FQGTGA. CDR3 amino acids: CASSKDRGLGGYTF. CDR3 nucleotides: TGTGCCAGCAGCAAGGACAGGGGACTGGGTGGCTACACCTTC.

The rearrangement links TRBV7-2 to TRBJ2-2; 8 bases fit TRBD1. Germline CDR1 SGHTA, CDR2 FQGNSA. The ends lost 4 bases at V and 7 bases at J; junction bases unmatched: 11. The CDR3 covers 16 residues. CDR3 nucleotides: TGTGCCAGCAGCTCAACGACTCGACAGGGGATCGGGGAGCTGTTTTTT. Amino acid sequence: CASSSTTRQGIGELFF.